This T cell receptor (beta chain) appears in the sequencing data of a study of OX40 agonist ivuxolimab in advanced cancers. Turning to the study itself: Ivuxolimab, an antibody acting as an agonist of OX40 (CD134), was used to treat patients. Every patient in dose escalation had hepatocellular carcinoma, melanoma, renal cell or head and neck cancer.

Overall study findings and caveats: At 0.1 to 3.0 mg/kg and by week 6, CD4+ and CD8+ T cells in the blood had expanded clonally.

This CDR3 region has 15 residues. V shed 10 bases and J shed 3 bases, with 20 bases lying between them. Germline V gene sequence: CDR1 SNHLY, CDR2 FYNNEI. Produced via immunoSEQ multiplex PCR; TCRdb's table is partial and in-frame only. The sample lists approximately 30,000 clones, less than 90% seen once, with around 20% in the top ten. This clone showed up just once. Its cognate antigen is unknown. The genes are TRBV2 and TRBJ2-3, with D tentatively TRBD2 (5 bases). This receptor was obtained from an adult with an advanced solid tumor such as melanoma, head and neck, liver or kidney cancer. The sequenced sample was CD4+ or CD8+ T cells sorted from blood, obtained in a trial of the OX40 agonist ivuxolimab. The CDR3 is CATTLGLSATDTQYF. In DNA, the CDR3 is TGTGCCACCACCTTAGGACTCTCCGCGACAGATACGCAGTATTTT. Combining the CDR3 with reference TRBV2 and TRBJ2-3 gives the whole variable domain EPEVTQTPSHQVTQMGQEVILRCVPISNHLYFYWYRQILGQKVEFLVSFYNNEISEKSEIFDDQFSVERPDGSNFTLKIRSTKLEDSAMYFCATTLGLSATDTQYFGPGTRLTVL.